These T cell receptor beta chains were read from a single sample in a study of tumor-infiltrating lymphocytes in primary liver carcinoma. In TCRdb, the multiplex PCR reads were re-called with MiXCR into one record per CDR3 protein. Of about 84,000 distinct CDR3 sequences detected, 60% to 75% appear once; the ten largest clones hold approximately 19%. Sequences were obtained from liver tumor tissue from sampling region 1. Receptors were obtained from a man aged 35-49 years with primary liver carcinoma and hepatitis B virus infection. Both conserved end residues are part of each CDR3. A D gene is named only where the DNA matches it firmly. Only some rows state a clone size, as once, few, many or a class for expanded clones.

DNA	CDR3	V	J	size	D
TGTAGCGTCAGCGTTCCGGCGGGGTCCCAGTACTTC	CSVSVPAGSQYF	TRBV29-1	TRBJ2-7	.	.
TGCGCCAGCAATGAATCGCAAAGGAATCGCTACGAGCAGTACTTC	CASNESQRNRYEQYF	TRBV10-2	TRBJ2-7	.	.
TGTGCCAGCAGTTATCGGGCGGGAGCCCAGACAGATACGCGGTATTTT	CASSYRAGAQTDTRYF	TRBV6-5	TRBJ2-3	.	TRBD2
TGCAGCGTTGAAGGGGGTACGGCGGGGAACACAGATACGCAGTATTTT	CSVEGGTAGNTDTQYF	TRBV29-1	TRBJ2-3	many	.
TGTGCCATCAGTGAGAGAGGAGGCAACACTGAAGCTTTCTTT	CAISERGGNTEAFF	TRBV10-3	TRBJ1-1	.	.
TGTGGCAGCAATGAACAGGGCATCGGGGAGCTGTTTTTT	CGSNEQGIGELFF	TRBV6-1	TRBJ2-2	.	.
TGTGCCAGTAGTATAGAGGCGGCAGCCGAGGGTGAGCAGTTCTTC	CASSIEAAAEGEQFF	TRBV19	TRBJ2-1	.	.
TGTGCCTGGAGTGACCCAGGGGGCGGATACGAGCAGTACTTC	CAWSDPGGGYEQYF	TRBV30	TRBJ2-7	many	TRBD1
TGTGCCAGCAGCTTAGGTCCAGGGATCGATTCACCCCTCCGCTTC	CASSLGPGIDSPLRF	TRBV7-8	TRBJ1-6	.	.
TGCGCTAGCAACCCCGGACATACCGAGTCCTACGAGCAGTACTTC	CASNPGHTESYEQYF	TRBV5-1	TRBJ2-7	.	.
TGTGCCAGCAGCTTAGGCCAAGAGGATACGCAGTATTTT	CASSLGQEDTQYF	TRBV7-2	TRBJ2-3	.	.
TGTGCCATCAGTGAAGCCTTCGGCGGGAAAGACTACGAGCAGTACTTC	CAISEAFGGKDYEQYF	TRBV10-3	TRBJ2-7	.	.
TGTGCCAGCAGCCATCCCAGGGCAGCTGAGCAGTTCTTC	CASSHPRAAEQFF	TRBV12-3/TRBV12-4	TRBJ2-1	.	.
TGCAGCGTTGATTCCGGGAGCGGCCAAGAGACCCAATACTTC	CSVDSGSGQETQYF	TRBV29-1	TRBJ2-5	.	.
TGTGCCTGGAGTGTAGTGGCACAAGAGACCCAGTACTTC	CAWSVVAQETQYF	TRBV30	TRBJ2-5	many	.
TGCACCAGCGGCCAAGATCCCGCTAGCGGGGTACCGGATGAGCAGTTCTTC	CTSGQDPASGVPDEQFF	TRBV4-1	TRBJ2-1	.	TRBD2
TGTGCCAGCAGAAAGACCCACTCTGTGGCCAACGTCCTGACTTTC	CASRKTHSVANVLTF	TRBV28	TRBJ2-6	.	.
TGTGCCAGCAGCCTAACTGACGCTGTCTACGAACAGTACTTC	CASSLTDAVYEQYF	TRBV11-2	TRBJ2-7	.	.
TGCGCCAGCAGCTTGGTTGGGACGGCCTTCTTAGGGCAGTACTTC	CASSLVGTAFLGQYF	TRBV5-1	TRBJ2-7	many	.
TGCGCCAGCAGCCATGACAGGGGGCGGGCAGATACGCAGTATTTT	CASSHDRGRADTQYF	TRBV5-1	TRBJ2-3	many	TRBD1
TGTGTCAGCAGTTTGGAAATCGGACTAGCCATGGGTGAGCAGTTCTTC	CVSSLEIGLAMGEQFF	TRBV11-2	TRBJ2-1	.	TRBD2
TGCGCCAGCAGCTCCCTAGGGTCAGAGAATGAACAGTTATTC	CASSSLGSENEQLF	TRBV4-1	TRBJ2-1	once	.
TGTGCCAGCAGCCACAGACTAGCGGCGTCCTACGAGCACTACTTC	CASSHRLAASYEHYF	TRBV6-5	TRBJ2-7	.	TRBD2
TGTACCAGCAGCCAAGCGGGTACCTACAATGAGCAGTTCTTC	CTSSQAGTYNEQFF	TRBV6-5	TRBJ2-1	few	.
TGTGCCAGCAGCCTACGGATGGTGGGTGAGCAGTTCTTC	CASSLRMVGEQFF	TRBV14	TRBJ2-1	many	.
TGCAGTGCGGATATTAATGAGCAGTTCTTC	CSADINEQFF	TRBV20-1	TRBJ2-1	.	.
TGTGCCCGGGGGACACGGGAGCCCGCAGATACGCAGTATTTT	CARGTREPADTQYF	TRBV11-2	TRBJ2-3	.	.
TGTGCCTCGGGAACAGCGGGAGTTTCCGATAGCAATCAGCCCCGTCATTTT	CASGTAGVSDSNQPRHF	TRBV30	TRBJ1-5	once	.
TGTGCCAGCAGCCTCTCCTACTGGGGTCCCGTGAAACAGGTTTGTTCCTACAATGAGCAGTTCTTC	CASSLSYWGPVKQVCSYNEQFF	TRBV11-2	TRBJ2-1	.	.
TGTGCCAGCAGCTTAGGGGAGGCCTACAATGGGCAGTTCTTC	CASSLGEAYNGQFF	TRBV7-8	TRBJ2-1	.	.
TGTGCCAGCAGCATAGAGGAAGGGGCTCAGTACTTC	CASSIEEGAQYF	TRBV11-2	TRBJ2-5	.	.
TGTGCCAGCAGCTTAGCTTTAGCGGGAGTTCGCATCGATTACGAGCAGTACTTC	CASSLALAGVRIDYEQYF	TRBV11-2	TRBJ2-7	once	TRBD2
TGCACCGTCGAAGGTCGGCAAGGGGCGGAGACCCAGTACTTC	CTVEGRQGAETQYF	TRBV29-1	TRBJ2-5	.	.
TGTGCCAGCAGCTTAGCCCCTTCAGGGGTCGGTCAGCCCCAGAATTTT	CASSLAPSGVGQPQNF	TRBV7-8	TRBJ1-5	.	.
TGTGCCGGCATCTCTGCTCAGGGGGACGAGCAGTACTTC	CAGISAQGDEQYF	TRBV11-2	TRBJ2-7	.	TRBD1
TGTGCCAGCAGACTAGAAGGGGGGGATGAGCAGTTCTTC	CASRLEGGDEQFF	TRBV12-3/TRBV12-4	TRBJ2-1	many	.
TGTGCCACCAGTCTCGGCGGAACTCTACCCTACGAGCAGTACTTC	CATSLGGTLPYEQYF	TRBV11-2	TRBJ2-7	.	.
TGTGCCAGCACCCCACAGGGAAGGGTCTCCTACAATGAGCAGTTCTTC	CASTPQGRVSYNEQFF	TRBV6-6	TRBJ2-1	.	.
TGTGCCATCGGGGCCTACCAAGAGATCCAGTACTTC	CAIGAYQEIQYF	TRBV10-3	TRBJ2-5	.	.
TGTGCCAGCAGCGCGCCTACTAGCGGGAGTTCGAATGAGCAGTTCTTC	CASSAPTSGSSNEQFF	TRBV7-2	TRBJ2-1	.	TRBD2
TGTGGCAGCAGCTTAGTGAGGAGGAGCTCCTACGAGCAGTATTTC	CGSSLVRRSSYEQYF	TRBV11-2	TRBJ2-7	.	.
TGTGCCATCAGTGAGGGGGAGGGGACTGGGGCCAACGTCCTGACTTTC	CAISEGEGTGANVLTF	TRBV10-3	TRBJ2-6	many	TRBD2
TGTGCCAGCAGCCAGGAACCGGGACACTTTAATGAAAAACTGTTTTTT	CASSQEPGHFNEKLFF	TRBV14	TRBJ1-4	many	.
TGTGCCAGCAGAGCCGGGGGGTTCACTAATGAAAAACTGTTTTTT	CASRAGGFTNEKLFF	TRBV6-5	TRBJ1-4	many	.
TGTGCCAGCACACTTGCCTTTGTGGGGGCAGGGTCTGAAGCTTTCTTT	CASTLAFVGAGSEAFF	TRBV28	TRBJ1-1	.	.
TGTGCTAGCGGTTCTGGACAGTCCACAGCTTTCTTT	CASGSGQSTAFF	TRBV12-5	TRBJ1-1	few	.
TGTGCCAGCACTCAATCCCCCAGGTACGAGCAGTACTTC	CASTQSPRYEQYF	TRBV21-1	TRBJ2-7	.	.
TGTGCCAGCAGCACGGCAGGGGGTGTTGACTATGGCTACACCTTC	CASSTAGGVDYGYTF	TRBV6-1	TRBJ1-2	once	TRBD1
TGTGCCAGCAGTCAGTGGGGGTGTAATTCACCCCTCCACTTT	CASSQWGCNSPLHF	TRBV14	TRBJ1-6	.	.
TGTGCCAGCAGCTTAGGCATGGCAAATGAGCAATTCTTC	CASSLGMANEQFF	TRBV11-1	TRBJ2-1	.	.
TGTGCCAGCTCGCTAACCTGGACAGGGGGCTTGGTTACTGAAGCTTTCTTT	CASSLTWTGGLVTEAFF	TRBV18	TRBJ1-1	.	TRBD1
TGTGCCAGCAGCTCGGGACTAGCGGTCATTGAGCAGTTGTTT	CASSSGLAVIEQLF	TRBV11-2	TRBJ2-1	.	TRBD2
TGCGCCAGCAGCCCCCGACAGGAAGCTAACTATGGCTACACCTTC	CASSPRQEANYGYTF	TRBV4-1	TRBJ1-2	many	.
TGCGCCAGAGGAGCCGTGTACCACCAGACCCAATACTTC	CARGAVYHQTQYF	TRBV4-1	TRBJ2-5	.	.
TGTGCCACCAATTGGGGACAGGGGGAAGCTTTCTTT	CATNWGQGEAFF	TRBV12-3/TRBV12-4	TRBJ1-1	.	TRBD1